This entry lists 27 T cell receptor beta chains sequenced from one sample in a study of CD8 T cells in ankylosing spondylitis. TCRdb processed the 5' RACE reads anew with MiXCR; each CDR3 protein has one entry. The sample has approximately 190,000 distinct CDR3 sequences, 10% to 15% seen once. Sequencing was done on a sample of blood, either unsorted or a sorted T cell fraction (not recorded which). Receptors were obtained from a female donor with ankylosing spondylitis or in good health (not recorded which).

This clonotype was counted ten times or more. The junction differs from germline at one of its ends, possibly a read error. The gene calls are TRBV20-1 and TRBJ2-7, with D hard to call. Germline V gene sequence: CDR1 DFQATT, CDR2 SNEGSKA (reference sequence). This CDR3 is built from 12 residues. CDR3 in amino acids: CSARDLGYEQYF. The CDR3 DNA reads as TGCAGTGCTCGAGACTTGGGGTACGAGCAGTACTTC.

The V gene is TRBV12-3 or TRBV12-4, the J gene TRBJ1-4; D call uncertain. With 0 bases removed from V and 3 bases from J, the gap between germline ends came to 8 bases. The CDR3 runs 15 residues. The CDR3 spells CASSLARVSNEKLFF. The CDR3 region has the DNA TGTGCCAGCAGTTTAGCGCGGGTATCTAATGAAAAACTGTTTTTT.

Many counts were recorded for this clonotype. The chain uses TRBV29-1 and TRBJ2-2; TRBD2 matches at 10 bases. Per the germline V gene, CDR1 is SQVTM and CDR2 is ANQGSEA. The CDR3 is made up of 15 amino acids. J lost 4 bases, V lost 5 bases, and 7 bases had no gene match. The CDR3 sequence is CSVSWTSGITGELFF. DNA for the CDR3: TGCAGCGTTTCCTGGACTAGCGGAATCACCGGGGAGCTGTTTTTT.

This clonotype was picked up many times. This chain links TRBV7-2 with TRBJ1-5; 7 bases line up with TRBD1. The CDR3 is 13 residues long. CDR1 is SGHTA and CDR2 is FQGNSA in the germline V gene. V gave up 3 bases and J gave up 7 bases; unmatched junction bases: 3. The DNA of the CDR3 is TGTGCCAGCAGCTTTGACAGGGACCAGCCCCAGCATTTT. Protein sequence: CASSFDRDQPQHF.

The sample holds a few counts of this clonotype. This sequence joins TRBV5-1 and TRBJ2-1; possibly TRBD1 for D (5 bases). With 2 bases removed from V and 3 bases from J, the gap between germline ends came to 9 bases. CDR1 SGHRS and CDR2 YFSETQ come from the germline V gene. This CDR3 has 14 amino acids. CDR3 residues: CASSLGQNYNEQFF. CDR3 DNA sequence: TGCGCCAGCAGCTTAGGACAAAACTACAATGAGCAGTTCTTC.

Ten or more counts support this clonotype. The chain links TRBV20-1 to TRBJ2-7; TRBD2 agrees at 9 bases. This CDR3 is 15 amino acids long. Germline V gene sequence: CDR1 DFQATT, CDR2 SNEGSKA (reference sequence). Trimming removed 3 bases from V and 0 bases from J; junction bases left unmatched: 6. The CDR3: CSARKREAISYEQYF. The CDR3 bases are TGCAGTGCTAGGAAGCGGGAGGCAATCTCCTACGAGCAGTACTTC.

This clonotype was seen at least ten times. V is TRBV20-1 and J is TRBJ2-7; a possible D gene is TRBD2 (7 bases). Deletions cut 5 bases from V and 0 bases from J, with 11 bases between. Germline CDR1 and CDR2: DFQATT and SNEGSKA (reference sequence). This CDR3 has 13 amino acids. This CDR3 reads CSAEGGDSYEQYF. CDR3 bases: TGCAGTGCTGAGGGGGGGGACTCCTACGAGCAGTACTTC.

This clonotype turned up a few times. DNA for the CDR3: TGTGCCATCGGGACAGGGGGGGATTACGAGCAGTACTTC. Translation gives CAIGTGGDYEQYF. The rearrangement uses TRBV7-9 and TRBJ2-7; 11 positions match TRBD1. Germline V gene lookup returns CDR1 SEHNR and CDR2 FQNEAQ (reference sequence). V lost 10 bases to trimming and J lost 4 bases; unmatched junction nucleotides: 6. The CDR3 length is 13 residues.

This clonotype was seen many times. This rearrangement joins TRBV9 to TRBJ1-1, with 7 bases matching TRBD1. This CDR3 is 12 amino acids long. The ends lost 8 bases at V and 3 bases at J; junction bases unmatched: 4. Germline V gene lookup returns CDR1 SGDLS and CDR2 YYNGEE. CDR3 bases: TGTGCCAGGGCAGGGGGGTACACTGAAGCTTTCTTT. Translating gives CARAGGYTEAFF.

The table lists this clonotype with a count of one. This may be a read error, as it is one base from a much larger clone. The J gene is TRBJ1-2, the V gene TRBV28, with D unclear. This CDR3 is 15 amino acids long. V was pared by 7 bases and J by 2 bases, with 17 bases between. Germline lookup yields CDR1 MDHEN and CDR2 SYDVKM. Here the CDR3 reads CASNWERTPNYGYTF. CDR3 nucleotides: TGTGCCAGCAACTGGGAACGGACGCCCAACTATGGCTACACCTTC.

This clonotype showed up just once. This chain joins TRBV5-1 and TRBJ1-6, with D unresolved. The ends were cut back, 4 bases at V and 7 bases at J, with 12 bases in the middle. CDR3 length: 14 amino acids. Germline V CDR1 and CDR2: SGHRS, YFSETQ. This chain's CDR3 is CASSDQALNSPLHF. Here the CDR3 DNA reads TGCGCCAGCAGCGACCAGGCGCTAAATTCACCCCTCCACTTT.

This clonotype appeared a few times. The rearrangement links TRBV3-1 to TRBJ2-7, with a weak D call TRBD1 (5 bases). Germline V lookup: CDR1 LGHDT, CDR2 YNNKEL (reference sequence). Trimming took off 0 bases at V and 9 bases at J, with 15 bases between the two ends. CDR3 length: 14 residues. CDR3 sequence (DNA): TGTGCCAGCAGCCAAGACACTCAGGGTAAATGGCAGTACTTC. Its translation is CASSQDTQGKWQYF.

The rearrangement joins TRBV12-3 or TRBV12-4 to TRBJ2-5; D is possibly TRBD2 (5 bases). This CDR3 is 18 amino acids long. V shed 0 bases and J shed 9 bases, with 26 bases lying between them. The CDR3 sequence: CASSLALLRGGNRAAQYF. The CDR3 bases are TGTGCCAGCAGTTTAGCCCTCTTACGGGGTGGGAATCGGGCGGCCCAGTACTTC.

This CDR3 reads CASSLDWASGTGDDFSGNTIYF. CDR3 DNA sequence: TGCGCCAGCAGCTTGGATTGGGCGTCAGGGACAGGGGACGACTTCTCAGGAAACACCATATATTTT. The chain has TRBV5-1 and TRBJ1-3; 10 bases are a match to TRBD1. The CDR3 is made up of 22 amino acids. After removal of 0 bases from V and 4 bases from J, the junction contained 22 bases not matched to a gene. In germline, CDR1 is SGHRS, CDR2 YFSETQ.

As regards this clonotype: It may be a read error: a sequence one base away is much more abundant. V and J are TRBV14 and TRBJ1-4; the match to TRBD1 covers 7 bases. This CDR3 has 15 residues. Germline values: CDR1 SGHDN, CDR2 FVKESK. J gave up 10 bases and V 1 base, and 9 bases lay outside the gene matches. DNA for the CDR3: TGTGCCAGCAGCCAAGCTTCGTGGCAGGGGGTAAAACTGTTTTTT. As protein: CASSQASWQGVKLFF.

This clonotype was counted a few times. V usage is TRBV6-6 and J usage is TRBJ2-7; D gene ambiguous. From germline, CDR1 is MNHNY and CDR2 SVGAGI (reference sequence). V lost 0 bases, J lost 2 bases, and 5 bases lay in between. The CDR3 loop spans 13 amino acids. The CDR3 coding sequence is TGTGCCAGCAGTTACTCTTCAACCTACGAGCAGTACTTC. Translating it yields CASSYSSTYEQYF.

This clonotype was recorded at least ten times. The V call is TRBV12-3 or TRBV12-4, the J call TRBJ1-5; TRBD1 matches at 9 bases. The CDR3 has 16 amino acids. With 7 bases clipped from V and 5 bases from J, the junction kept 12 bases outside the gene matches. CDR3 sequence: CASNNPRDRAYQPQHF. CDR3 DNA: TGTGCCAGCAATAACCCCCGGGACAGGGCTTATCAGCCCCAGCATTTT.

This clonotype was found many times. The chain uses TRBV6-1 and TRBJ1-5, with 9 bases aligning to TRBD1. The CDR3 runs to 16 residues. The trim removed 7 bases at V and 6 bases at J, leaving 13 bases unmatched. Germline CDR1 is MNHNS and CDR2 is SASEGT. The CDR3 nucleotides are TGTGCCAGCATACCGGGACAGGGTGCAGGCGGTCAGCCCCAGCATTTT. It yields the protein CASIPGQGAGGQPQHF.

The table lists this clonotype with many counts. The chain joins TRBV20-1 to TRBJ1-2; D remains unclear. Germline V gene data show CDR1 as DFQATT and CDR2 as SNEGSKA (reference sequence). The CDR3 totals 13 residues. The germline V and J ends were trimmed by 2 bases and 6 bases, with 13 bases remaining between them. The CDR3 DNA is TGCAGTGCTAGAACGGCAGGAGTTCATGGCTACACCTTC. Its translation is CSARTAGVHGYTF.

CDR3 residues: CASSWEVRRGLPILNTEAFF. DNA for the CDR3: TGTGCCAGCAGCTGGGAGGTTCGGAGGGGGCTCCCTATTTTGAACACTGAAGCTTTCTTT. The genes are TRBV5-4 and TRBJ1-1; 7 bases map to TRBD1. CDR3 length: 20 amino acids. Germline V lookup: CDR1 SGHNT, CDR2 YYREEE (reference sequence). The V gene end was trimmed by 3 bases and the J gene end by 0 bases; junction bases not matched to a gene: 20.

A word on this clonotype: Its ends do not fully match the called genes, so a read error is possible. This sequence joins TRBV4-3 and TRBJ1-2; D gene unclear. Per the germline V gene, CDR1 is LGHNA and CDR2 is YSLEER. The CDR3 totals 17 residues. The CDR3 nucleotides are TGCGCCAGCAGCCAAGAGAGGACGATTTGGCCCGAGGGTGGCTACACTTTC. Encoded protein: CASSQERTIWPEGGYTF.

This clonotype was recorded a few times. V usage is TRBV7-2 and J usage is TRBJ2-1, with a tentative D call TRBD2 (6 bases). Germline V lookup: CDR1 SGHTA, CDR2 FQGNSA. The CDR3 is 12 amino acids. V was clipped by 3 bases and J by 10 bases, with 10 bases between them. CDR3 in DNA: TGTGCCAGCAGCTTCTTTGCGGGAGAGCAGTTCTTC. This encodes CASSFFAGEQFF.

Points on this clonotype: This clone may be a read error of a much larger clone one base away. The rearrangement links TRBV6-2 or TRBV6-3 to TRBJ2-1, with 11 nucleotides matching TRBD2. Per the germline V gene, CDR1 is MNHEY and CDR2 is SVGEGT. V dropped 11 bases and J dropped 6; count of bases not matched to a gene: 9. CDR3 size: 14 residues. CDR3: CARTPGTSGNEQFF. The CDR3 DNA is TGTGCCCGCACCCCCGGGACTAGCGGCAATGAGCAGTTCTTC.

This clonotype appeared many times. The rearrangement links TRBV6-5 to TRBJ2-7; the match to TRBD1 covers 7 bases. Trimming cost V 4 bases and J 2 bases; bases outside gene matches: 5. Germline V lookup: CDR1 MNHEY, CDR2 SVGAGI. The CDR3 is made up of 14 amino acids. The CDR3 bases are TGTGCCAGCAGTTCCATGACAGGGACCTACGAGCAGTACTTC. Its translation: CASSSMTGTYEQYF.

In this sample, this clonotype turned up a few times. This chain joins TRBV29-1 and TRBJ2-1, with D uncertain. Germline assignment: CDR1 SQVTM and CDR2 ANQGSEA. There are 11 residues in the CDR3. In nucleotides, the CDR3 is TGCTCTTCTAACTCCTACAATGAGCAGTTCTTC. Translating it yields CSSNSYNEQFF.

This chain links TRBV12-3 or TRBV12-4 with TRBJ1-5, with unresolved D. The CDR3 runs 15 residues. V was shortened by 6 bases and J by 1 base, with 13 bases between the two germline ends. In DNA form, the CDR3 reads TGTGCCAGCAGCCTCACCGACGGGAGCAATCAGCCCCAGCATTTT. This translates into CASSLTDGSNQPQHF.

The chain has TRBV5-1 and TRBJ1-1; the D is unclear. Per the germline V gene, CDR1 is SGHRS and CDR2 is YFSETQ. V was shortened by 7 bases and J by 3 bases, with 13 bases between the two germline ends. The CDR3 spans 13 residues. CDR3 bases: TGCGCCAGCGGTATCACCCGAGACACTGAAGCTTTCTTT. Translating gives CASGITRDTEAFF.